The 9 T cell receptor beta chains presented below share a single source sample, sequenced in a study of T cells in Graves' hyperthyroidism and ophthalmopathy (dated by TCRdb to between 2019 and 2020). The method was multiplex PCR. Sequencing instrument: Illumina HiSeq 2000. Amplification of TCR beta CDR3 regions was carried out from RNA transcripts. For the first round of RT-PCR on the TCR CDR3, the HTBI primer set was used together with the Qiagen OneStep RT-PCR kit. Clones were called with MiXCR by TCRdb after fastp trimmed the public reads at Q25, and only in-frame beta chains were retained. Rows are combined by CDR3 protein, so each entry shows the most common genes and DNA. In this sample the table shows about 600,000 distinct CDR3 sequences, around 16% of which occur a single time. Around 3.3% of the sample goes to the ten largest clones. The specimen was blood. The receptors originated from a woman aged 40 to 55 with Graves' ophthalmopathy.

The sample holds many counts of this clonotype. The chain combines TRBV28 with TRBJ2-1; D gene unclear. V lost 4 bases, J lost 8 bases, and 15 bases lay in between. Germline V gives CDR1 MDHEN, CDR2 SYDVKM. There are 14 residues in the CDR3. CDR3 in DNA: TGTGCCAGCAGTTCGCGACTTCTGACTCATGAGCAGTTCTTC. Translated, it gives CASSSRLLTHEQFF.

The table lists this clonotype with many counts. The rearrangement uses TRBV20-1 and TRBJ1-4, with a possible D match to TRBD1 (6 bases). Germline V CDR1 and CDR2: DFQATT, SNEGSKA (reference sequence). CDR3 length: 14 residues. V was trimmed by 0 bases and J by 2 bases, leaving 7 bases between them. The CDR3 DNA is TGCAGTGCTAGAGATGGACAGACTAATGAAAAACTGTTTTTT. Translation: CSARDGQTNEKLFF.

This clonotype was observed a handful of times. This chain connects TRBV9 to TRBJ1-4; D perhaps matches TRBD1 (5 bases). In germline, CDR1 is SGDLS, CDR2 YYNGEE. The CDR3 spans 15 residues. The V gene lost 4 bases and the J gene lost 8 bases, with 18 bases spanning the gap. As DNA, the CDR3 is TGTGCCAGCAGCCCAGGTCTATTGGGGCAAGAAAAACTGTTTTTT. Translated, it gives CASSPGLLGQEKLFF.

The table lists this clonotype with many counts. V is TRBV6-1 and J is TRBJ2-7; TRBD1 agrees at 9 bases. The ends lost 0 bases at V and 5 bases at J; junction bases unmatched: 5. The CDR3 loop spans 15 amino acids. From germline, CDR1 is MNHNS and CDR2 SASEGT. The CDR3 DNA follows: TGTGCCAGCAGTGAAGCGGGGACAGGGAGCAACGAGCAGTACTTC. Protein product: CASSEAGTGSNEQYF.

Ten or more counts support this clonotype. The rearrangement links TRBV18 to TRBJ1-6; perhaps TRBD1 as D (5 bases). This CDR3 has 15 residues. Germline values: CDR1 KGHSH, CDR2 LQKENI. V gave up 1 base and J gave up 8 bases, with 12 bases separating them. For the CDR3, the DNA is TGTGCCAGCTCACCACTCGAGGGGACGGATTCACCCCTCCACTTT. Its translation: CASSPLEGTDSPLHF.

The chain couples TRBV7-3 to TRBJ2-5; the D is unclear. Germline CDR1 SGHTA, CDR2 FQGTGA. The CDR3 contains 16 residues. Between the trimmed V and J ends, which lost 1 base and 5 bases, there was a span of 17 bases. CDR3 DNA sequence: TGTGCCAGCAGCTTAAAAGGTCGGGTTCGAGAGGAGACCCAGTACTTC. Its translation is CASSLKGRVREETQYF.

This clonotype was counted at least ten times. CDR3 in amino acids: CASSPTQTAHTEAFF. The CDR3 coding sequence is TGTGCCAGCAGCCCTACACAAACTGCCCACACTGAAGCTTTCTTT. J is TRBJ1-1 and V is TRBV3-1; D uncertain. The CDR3 totals 15 residues. V was pared by 4 bases and J by 3 bases, with 15 bases between. Germline assignment: CDR1 LGHDT and CDR2 YNNKEL (reference sequence).

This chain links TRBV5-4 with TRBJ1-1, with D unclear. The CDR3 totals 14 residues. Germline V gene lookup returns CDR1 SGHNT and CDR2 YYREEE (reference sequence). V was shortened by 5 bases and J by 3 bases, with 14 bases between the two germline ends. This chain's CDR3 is CASRSVGIDTEAFF. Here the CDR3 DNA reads TGTGCCAGCAGGTCGGTAGGGATTGACACTGAAGCTTTCTTT.

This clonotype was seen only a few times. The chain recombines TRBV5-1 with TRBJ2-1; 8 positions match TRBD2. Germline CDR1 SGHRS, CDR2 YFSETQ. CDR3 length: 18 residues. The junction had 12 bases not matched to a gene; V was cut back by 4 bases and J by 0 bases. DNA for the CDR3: TGCGCCAGCAGCCCCCGCCCGACTAGCGCGAACTCCTACAATGAGCAGTTCTTC. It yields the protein CASSPRPTSANSYNEQFF.